Listed here are 7 T cell receptor beta chains from one sample, sequenced in a study of shared clonotypes between healthy human individuals. The data were produced by immunoSEQ multiplex PCR, yet TCRdb's version contains in-frame clones alone and is incomplete. The sample records more than 400,000 clones, approximately 81% being singletons. Sequencing used PBMCs. These receptors were collected from a woman between 35 and 50 years old in good health. Some clones in this sample may be carry-over from other donors' samples.

The J gene is TRBJ2-5, the V gene TRBV19, with 8 bases identical to TRBD2. Germline assignment: CDR1 LNHDA and CDR2 SQIVND (reference sequence). The CDR3 is made up of 18 amino acids. Unmatched junction bases numbered 18, after V lost 4 bases and J lost 5 bases. DNA of the CDR3: TGTGCCAGTAGTACGACAGTTAGCGGGAACACTCTCCGGGAGACCCAGTACTTC. Protein product: CASSTTVSGNTLRETQYF.

This chain joins TRBV5-6 and TRBJ2-7, with D hard to call. This CDR3 region has 14 residues. Germline CDR1 is SGHDT and CDR2 is YYEEEE. V was pared by 0 bases and J by 2 bases, with 9 bases between. CDR3 loop: CASSLEVTPYEQYF. DNA for the CDR3: TGTGCCAGCAGCTTGGAGGTCACCCCCTACGAGCAGTACTTC.

The chain links TRBV27 to TRBJ1-1; D unresolved. This CDR3 has 16 amino acids. Trimming left V 3 bases short and J 2 bases short, with 16 bases between. Germline V CDR1 and CDR2: MNHEY, SMNVEV (reference sequence). The CDR3 sequence: CASSLAGININTEAFF. DNA of the CDR3: TGTGCCAGCAGTTTGGCCGGGATAAACATTAACACTGAAGCTTTCTTT.

The V call is TRBV10-3, the J call TRBJ2-5, with 10 bases lining up with TRBD2. V shed 0 bases, J shed 4 bases, and the junction held 8 bases outside the gene matches. This CDR3 spans 17 amino acids. CDR1 and CDR2 (germline): ENHRY, SYGVKD. The CDR3: CAISESLSGRRRETQYF. The CDR3 coding sequence is TGTGCCATCAGTGAGTCTCTTAGCGGGAGGCGAAGAGAGACCCAGTACTTC.

This clone was counted once. This chain joins TRBV4-3 and TRBJ2-2; D call uncertain. The CDR3 has 16 residues. Trimming removed 0 bases at V and 4 bases at J, with 12 bases between. Per germline, CDR1 LGHNA and CDR2 YSLEER. The CDR3 protein is CASSQESGPTTGELFF. The CDR3 DNA sequence: TGCGCCAGCAGCCAAGAAAGTGGTCCTACCACCGGGGAGCTGTTTTTT.

The genes are TRBV11-2 and TRBJ1-1; D is possibly TRBD1 (6 bases). The ends were cut back, 5 bases at V and 4 bases at J, with 23 bases in the middle. This CDR3 is 17 amino acids long. Germline V gene data show CDR1 as SGHAT and CDR2 as FQNNGV. The CDR3 region has the DNA TGTGCCAGCAGCCCAGAGGGCAGGGGCGCCTGGGGCACTGAAGCTTTCTTT. Its protein is CASSPEGRGAWGTEAFF.

The gene calls are TRBV2 and TRBJ1-2, with TRBD1 as a possible D gene (5 bases). The germline V gene encodes CDR1 SNHLY and CDR2 FYNNEI. The CDR3 contains 12 residues. V shed 6 bases and J shed 1 base, with 6 bases lying between them. The CDR3 DNA is TGTGCCAGCAGGGGACTTAACTATGGCTACACCTTC. Encoded protein: CASRGLNYGYTF.